Below, 21 T cell receptor beta chains from the same sample are listed, as sequenced in a study of T cell changes during pregnancy in multiple sclerosis. Libraries were prepared by immunoSEQ multiplex PCR; TCRdb keeps only in-frame clonotypes and omits some of them. The data contain approximately 20,000 clones, 86% of them singletons. This sample comprised CD8+ T cells from peripheral blood mononuclear cells, obtained in the third trimester of pregnancy. These receptors originate from a female donor in good health, enrolled as a control in a pregnancy study.

The V gene is TRBV7-9, the J gene TRBJ2-1; 12 positions agree with TRBD2. CDR3 size: 15 residues. Germline CDR1 is SEHNR and CDR2 is FQNEAQ (reference sequence). V shed 7 bases, J shed 8 bases, and the junction held 9 bases outside the gene matches. The CDR3: CASTLVSSGGDEQFF. CDR3 coding DNA: TGTGCCAGCACCCTAGTATCTAGCGGGGGGGATGAGCAGTTCTTC.

The rearrangement joins TRBV4-3 to TRBJ1-2; maybe TRBD1 (6 bases). V lost 4 bases, J lost 7 bases, and 22 bases lay in between. Per germline, CDR1 LGHNA and CDR2 YSLEER. The CDR3 consists of 16 residues. Here the CDR3 reads CASSLQGTGRALGYTF. In DNA form, the CDR3 reads TGCGCCAGCAGCCTACAGGGCACGGGCAGGGCACTTGGCTACACCTTC.

As concerns this clone: Different DNA sequences within this sample yield the same CDR3. This chain connects TRBV4-3 to TRBJ2-3; 8 bases fit TRBD2. The CDR3 has 17 amino acids. Germline trimming cut 0 bases from V and 6 bases from J; bases unmatched to any gene: 11. Germline V gives CDR1 LGHNA, CDR2 YSLEER. The chain's CDR3 is CASSQDYSSGLTDTQYF. The CDR3 DNA is TGCGCCAGCAGCCAAGATTACTCTAGCGGGCTCACGGATACGCAGTATTTT.

V and J are TRBV16 and TRBJ2-1; unclear D gene. The germline V gene has CDR1 KGHSY and CDR2 FQNENV. This CDR3 contains 13 residues. Trimming cost V 7 bases and J 7 bases, with 14 bases left between them. The CDR3 DNA reads as TGTGCCAGCACCCCCAAGCAGGTAAATGAGCAGTTCTTC. Translating it yields CASTPKQVNEQFF.

The chain carries TRBV6-5 and TRBJ1-1, with 7 bases matching TRBD1. CDR3 length: 12 residues. The trim removed 6 bases at V and 7 bases at J, leaving 5 bases unmatched. Germline CDR1 and CDR2: MNHEY and SVGAGI. CDR3: CASSLGQDEAFF. The CDR3 coding sequence is TGTGCCAGCAGCCTCGGACAGGATGAAGCTTTCTTT.

The rearrangement links TRBV7-6 to TRBJ2-7; 7 bases are a match to TRBD1. Trimming took 1 base from V and 4 from J; bases not matched to a gene: 7. CDR1 is SGHVS and CDR2 is FNYEAQ in the germline V gene. This CDR3 region has 15 residues. CDR3 amino acids: CASSLEQGFGYEQYF. The CDR3 bases are TGTGCCAGCAGCTTAGAACAGGGGTTTGGGTACGAGCAGTACTTC.

This clone appeared a few times. This sequence joins TRBV11-2 and TRBJ1-1; D might be TRBD1 (5 bases). With 1 base removed from V and 4 bases from J, the gap between germline ends came to 10 bases. This CDR3 is built from 14 residues. The germline V gene encodes CDR1 SGHAT and CDR2 FQNNGV. The DNA of the CDR3 is TGTGCCAGCAGCTTAGCCTCAGGGTCCACTGAAGCTTTCTTT. Protein product: CASSLASGSTEAFF.

The genes are TRBV4-1 and TRBJ2-1; TRBD2 is a possible D gene (7 bases). The CDR3 totals 15 residues. The V end lost 0 bases, the J end lost 9 bases, and 15 bases lay between the germline ends. Looked up from germline, CDR1 is MGHRA and CDR2 is YSYEKL. The CDR3 spells CASSQDLGGAFEQFF. The CDR3 DNA reads as TGCGCCAGCAGCCAAGATTTGGGGGGGGCTTTTGAGCAGTTCTTC.

In regard to this clone: This specimen includes other DNA sequences encoding the same CDR3. This CDR3 is CASSQDRGYEQYF. The CDR3 DNA reads TGCGCCAGCAGCCAAGACAGGGGTTACGAGCAGTACTTC. This chain connects TRBV4-3 to TRBJ2-7; tentative D call: TRBD1 (6 bases). Trimming took off 0 bases at V and 4 bases at J, with 7 bases between the two ends. Germline CDR1 reads LGHNA; CDR2 reads YSLEER. The length of the CDR3 is 13 residues.

The chain links TRBV5-1 to TRBJ1-1, with 7 nucleotides matching TRBD1. Germline V CDR1 and CDR2: SGHRS, YFSETQ. The CDR3 totals 13 residues. V lost 2 bases and J lost 6; bases outside the gene matches: 4. This CDR3 is CASSFVGQAEAFF. The CDR3 coding sequence is TGCGCCAGCAGCTTCGTCGGACAGGCTGAAGCTTTCTTT.

This clone was seen once. The genes are TRBV6-1 and TRBJ2-2; D possibly corresponds to TRBD1 (6 bases). The CDR3 loop spans 15 amino acids. CDR1 is MNHNS and CDR2 is SASEGT in the germline V gene. V gave up 3 bases and J gave up 5 bases, with 13 bases separating them. CDR3 DNA: TGTGCCAGCAGTGAGGATAGGGGGATAACCGGGGAGCTGTTTTTT. Translating it yields CASSEDRGITGELFF.

The chain joins TRBV7-9 to TRBJ1-4; TRBD1 agrees at 7 bases. The germline CDR1 and CDR2 sequences are SEHNR and FQNEAQ (reference sequence). The CDR3 contains 17 residues. V shed 1 base and J 5 bases; nucleotides not matched to a gene: 10. The CDR3 region is CASSLGPPTGRNEKLFF. CDR3 bases: TGTGCCAGCAGCTTAGGGCCCCCGACAGGGAGGAATGAAAAACTGTTTTTT.

V and J are TRBV7-8 and TRBJ1-6; 8 bases match TRBD1. The germline V gene has CDR1 SGHVS and CDR2 FQNEAQ. This CDR3 is built from 14 residues. The V and J ends lost 4 bases and 7 bases, in that order; junction bases with no gene match: 3. CDR3: CASSSGGRNSPLHF. The CDR3 nucleotides read TGTGCCAGCAGCTCAGGGGGCCGAAATTCACCCCTCCACTTT. The full variable domain, its missing parts supplied by reference TRBV7-8 and TRBJ1-6, is GAGVSQSPRYKVAKRGQDVALRCDPISGHVSLFWYQQALGQGPEFLTYFQNEAQLDKSGLPSDRFFAERPEGSVSTLKIQRTQQEDSAVYLCASSSGGRNSPLHFGNGTRLTVT.

V is TRBV2 and J is TRBJ2-1; 9 bases agree with TRBD1. The CDR3 spans 15 residues. After removal of 4 bases from V and 3 bases from J, the junction contained 4 bases not matched to a gene. Germline CDR1 reads SNHLY; CDR2 reads FYNNEI. The CDR3 here is CASSVPTGGYNEQFF. The CDR3 coding sequence is TGTGCCAGCAGTGTACCGACAGGGGGCTACAATGAGCAGTTCTTC.

The chain has TRBV27 and TRBJ1-2; D is ambiguous. Deletions cut 4 bases from V and 8 bases from J, with 8 bases between. The CDR3 runs 11 residues. Germline V gene sequence: CDR1 MNHEY, CDR2 SMNVEV (reference sequence). The CDR3 DNA follows: TGTGCCAGCAGTTCTCCCGGGGGCTACACCTTC. It yields the protein CASSSPGGYTF.

This clone was observed once. The J gene is TRBJ2-2, the V gene TRBV14, with D possibly matching TRBD1 (6 bases). This CDR3 is 15 amino acids long. The ends were cut back, 3 bases at V and 1 base at J, with 9 bases in the middle. CDR1 is SGHDN and CDR2 is FVKESK in the germline V gene. The CDR3: CASSQYRVNTGELFF. CDR3 DNA sequence: TGTGCCAGCAGCCAGTACAGGGTGAACACCGGGGAGCTGTTTTTT.

The genes are TRBV10-3 and TRBJ1-6, with a possible D match to TRBD1 (6 bases). V gave up 0 bases and J gave up 7 bases, with 7 bases separating them. CDR1 and CDR2 (germline): ENHRY, SYGVKD. This CDR3 has 14 amino acids. The CDR3 region is CAISESDSNSPLHF. CDR3 in DNA: TGTGCCATCAGTGAGTCGGACAGCAATTCACCCCTCCACTTT.

In this sample, this clone turned up a few times. In nucleotides, the CDR3 is TGTGCCAGCAGCTCGGACGGGAGCTCTGGAAACACCATATATTTT. Translating it yields CASSSDGSSGNTIYF. The chain has TRBV7-2 and TRBJ1-3; no firm D call. Germline loops: CDR1 SGHTA, CDR2 FQGNSA. The V end was cut by 4 bases, the J end by 0 bases, with 10 bases between. The length of the CDR3 is 15 residues.

The V gene is TRBV7-9, the J gene TRBJ2-7; the D gene is possibly TRBD1 (6 bases). Per germline, CDR1 SEHNR and CDR2 FQNEAQ (reference sequence). Trimming removed 5 bases from V and 4 bases from J, with 12 bases in between. CDR3 length equals 13 residues. The CDR3 DNA sequence: TGTGCCAGCAGCGGGGGACACTCTTACGAGCAGTACTTC. Translation: CASSGGHSYEQYF.

The chain combines TRBV7-9 with TRBJ1-3, with TRBD1 matching over 7 bases. The V gene's germline CDR1 is SEHNR and CDR2 FQNEAQ (reference sequence). V lost 4 bases and J lost 3; bases outside the gene matches: 3. The CDR3 sequence is 14 residues long. As DNA, the CDR3 is TGTGCCAGCAGCTCCGGACAGGTTGGAAACACCATATATTTT. Protein sequence: CASSSGQVGNTIYF.

The chain uses TRBV10-3 and TRBJ2-3; 8 positions agree with TRBD2. The V gene's germline CDR1 is ENHRY and CDR2 SYGVKD. The CDR3 sequence is 17 residues long. The J segment lost 5 bases and the V segment lost 5 bases, leaving 15 bases of the junction unmatched. Written as DNA, the CDR3 is TGTGCCATCAGTCCCGGGGGGGAAGGGCACACGGGAGATACGCAGTATTTT. Translating gives CAISPGGEGHTGDTQYF.